This TCR beta chain was captured in a study of shared clonotypes between healthy human individuals. Study-level results: Naive subsets generally had larger estimated richness than memory subsets.

The CDR3 contains 12 residues. CDR1 is SGDLS, CDR2 YYNGEE, per germline. The V end lost 4 bases, the J end lost 8 bases, and 9 bases lay between the germline ends. The method was immunoSEQ multiplex PCR; TCRdb's version includes in-frame clones alone and lacks a portion of them. The data hold a few million clones, with about 92% observed a single time. As concerns this clone: Its antigen remains unidentified.

This sequence was found in a man aged 18 to 30 in good health. Some clones in this sample may be carry-over from other donors' samples. Input material: naive CD4+ T cells from PBMCs. Stated subset: CD45RA+ positively selected. The rearrangement links TRBV9 to TRBJ1-4; the D gene is possibly TRBD1 (5 bases). The CDR3, as DNA: TGTGCCAGCAGCTCAAACAGGGAAAAACTGTTTTTT. Its protein product is CASSSNREKLFF.